A single T cell receptor beta chain is shown here with its context. This sample was taken from a study of cytomegalovirus exposure and HLA in healthy donors. The CDR3 contains 15 residues. Trimming stripped 1 base from V and 4 bases from J, with 11 bases between. Germline-derived CDR1 and CDR2 are MNHNS and SASEGT. With 60 Vbeta and 13 Jbeta primers, the PCR was carried out. Clones were read by immunoSEQ multiplex PCR, and TCRdb kept only the in-frame ones, dropping some. The table has about 130,000 clones, over 60% seen once. This TCR was sampled from a woman in her 40s in good health and CMV-seropositive. V is TRBV6-1 and J is TRBJ1-5; D may be TRBD1 (6 bases). Sequenced material: PBMCs. The CDR3 loop is CASSEGQGMNQPQHF. The CDR3 DNA sequence: TGTGCCAGCAGTGAAGGGCAGGGGATGAATCAGCCCCAGCATTTT.